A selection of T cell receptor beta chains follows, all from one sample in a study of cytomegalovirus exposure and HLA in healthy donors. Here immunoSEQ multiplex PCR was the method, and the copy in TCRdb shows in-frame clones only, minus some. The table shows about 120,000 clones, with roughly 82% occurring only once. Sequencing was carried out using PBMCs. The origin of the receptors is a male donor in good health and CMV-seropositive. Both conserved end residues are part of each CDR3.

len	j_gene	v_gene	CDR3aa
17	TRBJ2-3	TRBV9	CASSVDVGRAATDTQYF
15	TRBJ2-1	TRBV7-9	CASSLVRDLGNEQFF
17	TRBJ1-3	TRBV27	CASSLLPLTGGRGTIYF
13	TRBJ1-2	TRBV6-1	CASSQQETYGYTF
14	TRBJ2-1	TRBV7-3	CASSSLAGAHEQFF
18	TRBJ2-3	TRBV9	CASSRAALAGGRTDTQYF
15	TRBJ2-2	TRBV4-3	CASSQTSGRDGELFF
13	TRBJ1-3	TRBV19	CDQGEDSGNTIYF
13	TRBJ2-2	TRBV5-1	CASSPSGTGELFF
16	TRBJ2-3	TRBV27	CASSSQRGLGTDTQYF
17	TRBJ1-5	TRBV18	CASSSQGRNQGNQPQHF
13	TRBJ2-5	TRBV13	CASSLSGGETQYF
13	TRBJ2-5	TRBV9	CASSAGTGLEQYF
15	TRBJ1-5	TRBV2	CASKTETGRNQPQHF
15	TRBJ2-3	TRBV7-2	CASSFRTGGSDTQYF
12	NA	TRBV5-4	CASSQQGVEQYF
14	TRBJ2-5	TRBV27	CASSLRQGGETQYF
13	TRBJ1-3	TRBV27	CASSFREGYTIYF
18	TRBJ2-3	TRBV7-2	CASSHAVGGGGRTDTQYF
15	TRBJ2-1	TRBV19	CASSLVAGGNNEQFF
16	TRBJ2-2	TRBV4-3	CASSQGLAGYTGELFF
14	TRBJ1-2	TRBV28	CASSLLGAPYGYTF
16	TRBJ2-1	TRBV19	CASSPPVGTGPNEQFF
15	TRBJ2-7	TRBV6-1	CASMGALAGGYEQYF
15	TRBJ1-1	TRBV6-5	CASSIDRWMNTEAFF
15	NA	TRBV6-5	CASSSPGQGRYEQYF
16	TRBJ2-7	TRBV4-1	CASSQELAGGTYEQYF
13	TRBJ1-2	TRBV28	CASSSGGNYGYTF
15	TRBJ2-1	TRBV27	CASSRYSGSRDEQFF
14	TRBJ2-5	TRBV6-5	CASSGDRRTETQYF
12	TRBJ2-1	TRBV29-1	CSVVAAPREQFF
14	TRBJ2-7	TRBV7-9	CASSLAASSYEQYF
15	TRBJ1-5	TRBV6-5	CASSRYQGPNQPQHF
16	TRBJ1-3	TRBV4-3	CASSHLTRHSGNTIYF
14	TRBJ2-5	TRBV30	CAWGLAGDRETQYF
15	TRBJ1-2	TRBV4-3	CASSQDADSWYGYTF
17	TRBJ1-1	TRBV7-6	CASSLRDRGLRNTEAFF
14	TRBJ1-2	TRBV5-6	CASSKDQQGYGYTF
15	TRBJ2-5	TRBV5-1	CASSSGQGGRETQYF
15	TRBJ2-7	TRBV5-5	CASSSATFSSYEQYF
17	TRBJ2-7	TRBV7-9	CASSLANYRDSSYEQYF
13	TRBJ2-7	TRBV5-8	CASSLASGAGSYF
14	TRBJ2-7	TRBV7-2	CASSLGLAGREQYF
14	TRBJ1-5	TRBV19	CASSIGAGYQPQHF
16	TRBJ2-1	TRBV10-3	CAIRPASGDTYNEQFF
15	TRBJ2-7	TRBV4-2	CASSQVGQGEGEQYF
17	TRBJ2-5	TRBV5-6	CASSLAPDMLHEETQYF
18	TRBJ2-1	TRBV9	CASSNRLAGTGSYNEQFF
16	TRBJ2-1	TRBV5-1	CASSLPTSKIYNEQFF
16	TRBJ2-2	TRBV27	CASRASAAGVTGELFF
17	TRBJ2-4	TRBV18	CASSPSGRGATKNIQYF
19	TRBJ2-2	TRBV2	CASSENPGLAEGNTGELFF
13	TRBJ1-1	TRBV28	CASKQGNENEAFF
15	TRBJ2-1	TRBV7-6	CASSVGLAGGNEQFF
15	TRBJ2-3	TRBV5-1	CASRPQGQGPDTQYF
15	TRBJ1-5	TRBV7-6	CASSLARGGNQPQHF
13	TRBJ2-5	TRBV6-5	CASSLSGRETQYF
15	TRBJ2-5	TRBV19	CASLPGHESQETQYF
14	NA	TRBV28	CASSPQTGSYEQYF